The 14 T cell receptor beta chains reported below all come from one sample, sequenced in a study of blood T cell repertoires in COVID-19. Only in-frame clones appear in the TCRdb table, and some are missing; sequencing was by immunoSEQ multiplex PCR. The data hold approximately 440,000 clones, with 90% observed a single time. The sequencing input was PBMCs or T cells enriched from blood (not recorded which). These receptors all come from a man between 18 and 29 years old who had recovered from COVID-19.

This rearrangement joins TRBV5-5 to TRBJ1-2; D unresolved. Trimming pared 2 bases from V and 8 bases from J, leaving 16 bases between. Germline CDR1 and CDR2: SGHKS and YYEKEE (reference sequence). This CDR3 is built from 14 residues. The CDR3 sequence is CASSLSVSPSGYTF. The CDR3 DNA reads TGTGCCAGCAGCTTAAGCGTGTCCCCTAGCGGCTACACCTTC. Drawing the rest from reference TRBV5-5 and TRBJ1-2, the complete variable domain is DAGVTQSPTHLIKTRGQQVTLRCSPISGHKSVSWYQQVLGQGPQFIFQYYEKEERGRGNFPDRFSARQFPNYSSELNVNALLLGDSALYLCASSLSVSPSGYTFGSGTRLTVV.

For the CDR3, the DNA is TGTGCCAGCAGTCCCACTAGCGGGAGTCGCAATGAGCAGTTCTTC. Residues: CASSPTSGSRNEQFF. The rearrangement joins TRBV27 to TRBJ2-1; 11 bases align to TRBD2. Trimming removed 5 bases from V and 6 bases from J; junction bases left unmatched: 6. From germline, CDR1 is MNHEY and CDR2 SMNVEV (reference sequence). The length of the CDR3 is 15 residues.

CDR3 bases: TGTGCCAGCAGCCTGAACCGGGACACTAGCAATCAGCCCCAGCATTTT. Its translation: CASSLNRDTSNQPQHF. The chain employs TRBV28 and TRBJ1-5, with TRBD1 as a possible D gene (6 bases). V gave up 6 bases and J gave up 0 bases, with 15 bases separating them. This CDR3 is 16 amino acids long. Germline CDR1 MDHEN, CDR2 SYDVKM.

The rearrangement joins TRBV7-9 to TRBJ2-3, with unresolved D. V was cut by 4 bases and J by 0 bases, with 14 bases left in between. Germline CDR1 is SEHNR and CDR2 is FQNEAQ (reference sequence). The CDR3 has 16 amino acids. The CDR3 sequence: CASSSNTAASTDTQYF. CDR3 nucleotide sequence: TGTGCCAGCAGCTCGAATACAGCCGCTAGCACAGATACGCAGTATTTT.

This clone came up once. The V gene is TRBV7-9, the J gene TRBJ2-2, with 8 bases identical to TRBD2. Germline trimming cut 4 bases from V and 8 bases from J; bases unmatched to any gene: 6. Germline V CDR1 and CDR2: SEHNR, FQNEAQ (reference sequence). This CDR3 contains 14 residues. CDR3 DNA: TGTGCCAGCAGCTATCAAGCGGGAGCGGGGGAGCTGTTTTTT. Translation gives CASSYQAGAGELFF.

This clone turned up a few times. The V gene is TRBV19, the J gene TRBJ1-6, with a weak D call TRBD1 (5 bases). CDR3 length: 15 amino acids. The V end was cut by 5 bases, the J end by 11 bases, with 19 bases between. In germline, CDR1 is LNHDA, CDR2 SQIVND (reference sequence). CDR3 bases: TGTGCCAGTAGTGAAAGGCCGATGGGGCGGCCACCCCTCCACTTT. Its translation: CASSERPMGRPPLHF.

Comments on this clone: The same CDR3 arises from other DNA sequences in this sample as well. The V gene is TRBV18, the J gene TRBJ1-6, with 11 bases that match TRBD1. Unmatched junction bases numbered 2, after V lost 3 bases and J lost 7 bases. Germline lookup yields CDR1 KGHSH and CDR2 LQKENI. CDR3 size: 15 residues. The CDR3: CASSPGQGGNSPLHF. Written as DNA, the CDR3 is TGTGCCAGCTCACCGGGACAGGGGGGCAATTCACCCCTCCACTTT.

The V gene is TRBV10-1, the J gene TRBJ2-1, with D unresolved. The germline V and J ends were trimmed by 4 bases and 5 bases, with 9 bases remaining between them. CDR1 WNHNN and CDR2 SYGVQD come from the germline V gene (reference sequence). CDR3 size: 13 residues. In nucleotides, the CDR3 is TGCGCCAGCAGTGCCCGCCCGGACAATGAGCAGTTCTTC. Protein sequence: CASSARPDNEQFF.

The chain recombines TRBV27 with TRBJ1-6; tentatively, D is TRBD1 (5 bases). Trimming shortened V by 3 bases and J by 6 bases, and 6 bases separated the two germline ends. The V gene's germline CDR1 is MNHEY and CDR2 SMNVEV (reference sequence). The CDR3 extends over 13 amino acids. The CDR3 reads CASSFQGNSPLHF. Written as DNA, the CDR3 is TGTGCCAGCAGTTTCCAGGGTAATTCACCCCTCCACTTT.

CDR3 in DNA: TGTGCCAGCAGCTCAGTACAGGTTACAAACACAGATACGCAGTATTTT. Amino acids: CASSSVQVTNTDTQYF. The V and J genes are TRBV11-2 and TRBJ2-3, with D perhaps matching TRBD1 (5 bases). Germline assignment: CDR1 SGHAT and CDR2 FQNNGV. Between the trimmed V and J ends, which lost 4 bases and 2 bases, there was a span of 16 bases. This CDR3 is 16 amino acids long.

Notes on this clone: Other nucleotide sequences in the sample specify the same CDR3. This rearrangement joins TRBV6-5 to TRBJ1-5; the D gene is possibly TRBD1 (5 bases). Germline V gene lookup returns CDR1 MNHEY and CDR2 SVGAGI. Trimming stripped 5 bases from V and 4 bases from J, with 9 bases between. The CDR3 spans 13 residues. The CDR3 loop is CASSPDRNQPQHF. CDR3 DNA: TGTGCCAGCAGTCCCGACAGAAATCAGCCCCAGCATTTT.

This chain links TRBV3-1 (or the pseudogene TRBV3-2) with TRBJ2-2, with D tentatively TRBD1 (6 bases). The CDR3 has 15 residues. V was cut by 4 bases and J by 1 base, with 10 bases left in between. Germline assignment: CDR1 LGHDT and CDR2 YNNKEL (reference sequence). The CDR3 DNA reads TGTGCCAGCAGCCTGAAGACAGGGAACACCGGGGAGCTGTTTTTT. Translating it yields CASSLKTGNTGELFF.

J is TRBJ1-3 and V is TRBV5-1; 8 bases agree with TRBD1. Germline-derived CDR1 and CDR2 are SGHRS and YFSETQ. J was trimmed by 3 bases and V by 3 bases; bases with no gene match: 5. The CDR3 is made up of 15 amino acids. The CDR3 protein is CASSSTGTGGNTIYF. CDR3 in DNA: TGCGCCAGCAGCTCCACAGGGACAGGTGGAAACACCATATATTTT.

The rearrangement links TRBV7-2 to TRBJ2-1, with D possibly TRBD1 on 6 matching bases. The germline CDR1 and CDR2 sequences are SGHTA and FQGNSA. Trimming took off 6 bases at V and 2 bases at J, with 20 bases between the two ends. This CDR3 is 17 amino acids long. CDR3 in amino acids: CASSLVGAGATYNEQFF. The CDR3, as DNA: TGTGCCAGCAGTCTAGTGGGAGCAGGGGCGACCTACAATGAGCAGTTCTTC.